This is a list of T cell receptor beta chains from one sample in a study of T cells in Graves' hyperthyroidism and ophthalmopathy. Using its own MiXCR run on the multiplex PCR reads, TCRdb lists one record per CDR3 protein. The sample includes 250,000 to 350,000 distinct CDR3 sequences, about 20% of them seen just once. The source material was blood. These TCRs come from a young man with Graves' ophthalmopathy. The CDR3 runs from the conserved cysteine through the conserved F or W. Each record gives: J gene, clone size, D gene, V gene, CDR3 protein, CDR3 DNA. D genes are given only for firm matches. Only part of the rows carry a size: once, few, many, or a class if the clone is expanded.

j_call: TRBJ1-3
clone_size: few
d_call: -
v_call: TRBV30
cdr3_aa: CAWSVANLGNTIYF
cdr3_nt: TGTGCCTGGAGTGTAGCAAACCTGGGAAACACCATATATTTT

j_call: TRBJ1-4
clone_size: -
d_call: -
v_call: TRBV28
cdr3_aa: CASSFYTTNEKLFF
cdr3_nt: TGTGCCAGCAGTTTTTATACAACTAATGAAAAACTGTTTTTT

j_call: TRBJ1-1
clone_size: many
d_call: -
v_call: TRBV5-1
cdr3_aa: CASSWRGGKREAFF
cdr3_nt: TGCGCCAGCAGCTGGAGGGGGGGCAAGAGGGAAGCTTTCTTT

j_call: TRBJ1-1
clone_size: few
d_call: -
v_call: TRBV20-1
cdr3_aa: CSASTARAEAFF
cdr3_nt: TGCAGTGCTAGTACGGCAAGAGCTGAAGCTTTCTTT

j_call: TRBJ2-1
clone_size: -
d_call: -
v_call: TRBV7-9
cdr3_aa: CASSYRDTAREQFF
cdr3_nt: TGTGCCAGCAGCTACCGGGACACGGCGCGTGAGCAGTTCTTC

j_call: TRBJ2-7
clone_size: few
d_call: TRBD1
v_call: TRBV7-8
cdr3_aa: CASSSWTGSYEQYF
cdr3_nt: TGTGCCAGCAGCTCTTGGACAGGGAGCTACGAGCAGTACTTC

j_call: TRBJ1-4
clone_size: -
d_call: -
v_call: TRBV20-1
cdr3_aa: CSARNTGTEKLFF
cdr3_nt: TGCAGTGCTAGAAATACAGGGACTGAAAAACTGTTTTTT

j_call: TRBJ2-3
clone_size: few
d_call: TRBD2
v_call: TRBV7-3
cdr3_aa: CASSAMAGGTHLLTDTQYF
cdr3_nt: TGTGCCAGCAGCGCTATGGCGGGAGGGACCCACTTACTTACAGATACGCAGTATTTT

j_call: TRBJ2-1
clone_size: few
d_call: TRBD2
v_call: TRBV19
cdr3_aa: CASSLTPGLAGTSSYNEQFF
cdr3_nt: TGTGCCAGTAGCCTAACTCCGGGACTAGCGGGGACGAGCTCCTACAATGAGCAGTTCTTC

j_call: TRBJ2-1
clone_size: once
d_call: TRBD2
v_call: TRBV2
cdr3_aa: CASRKTGGSPYNEQFF
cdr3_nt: TGTGCCAGCAGAAAGACGGGAGGGAGCCCCTACAATGAGCAGTTCTTC

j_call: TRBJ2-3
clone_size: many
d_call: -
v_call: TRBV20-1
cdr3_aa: CSARGGDTQYF
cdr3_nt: TGCAGTGCAAGGGGCGGGGATACGCAGTATTTT

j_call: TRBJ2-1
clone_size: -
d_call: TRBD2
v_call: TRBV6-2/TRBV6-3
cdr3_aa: CASGRLAFDNEQFF
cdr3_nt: TGTGCCAGTGGTCGACTAGCGTTTGATAATGAGCAGTTCTTC

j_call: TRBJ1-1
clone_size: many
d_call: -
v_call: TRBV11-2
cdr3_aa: CASSFFTGNTEAFF
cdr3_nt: TGTGCCAGCAGCTTTTTTACAGGGAACACTGAAGCTTTCTTT

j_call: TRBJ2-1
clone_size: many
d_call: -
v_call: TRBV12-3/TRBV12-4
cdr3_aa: CASSLPQNYNEQFF
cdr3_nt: TGTGCCAGCAGTTTGCCGCAGAACTACAATGAGCAGTTCTTC

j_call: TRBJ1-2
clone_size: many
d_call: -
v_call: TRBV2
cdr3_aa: CASSERQVYGYTF
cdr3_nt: TGTGCCAGCAGTGAAAGGCAGGTCTATGGCTACACCTTC

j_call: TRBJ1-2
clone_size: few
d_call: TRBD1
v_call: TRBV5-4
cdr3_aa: CASSWDRSYGYTF
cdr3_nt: TGTGCCAGCAGCTGGGACAGGAGCTATGGCTACACCTTC

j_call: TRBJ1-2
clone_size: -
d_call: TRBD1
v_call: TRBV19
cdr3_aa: CASRSGGAENYGYTF
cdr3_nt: TGTGCCAGTAGGTCAGGGGGTGCGGAAAACTATGGCTACACCTTC

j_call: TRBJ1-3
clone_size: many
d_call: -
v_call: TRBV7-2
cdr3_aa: CASSTGVAGNTIYF
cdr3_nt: TGTGCCAGCAGCACCGGGGTCGCTGGAAACACCATATATTTT

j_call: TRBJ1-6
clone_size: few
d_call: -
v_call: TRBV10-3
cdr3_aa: CAISESVYGDTLHF
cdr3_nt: TGTGCCATCAGTGAGTCTGTGTACGGTGATACCCTCCACTTT

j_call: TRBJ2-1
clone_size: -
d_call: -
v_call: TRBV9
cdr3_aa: CASSPRDFGSYNEQFF
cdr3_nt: TGTGCCAGCAGCCCGCGGGACTTCGGCTCCTACAATGAGCAGTTCTTC

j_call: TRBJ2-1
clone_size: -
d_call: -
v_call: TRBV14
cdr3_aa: CASAVTSYNEQFF
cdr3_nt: TGTGCCAGCGCGGTAACCTCCTACAATGAGCAGTTCTTC

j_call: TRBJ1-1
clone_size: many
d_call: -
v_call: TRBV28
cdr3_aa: CASTSRGGEAFF
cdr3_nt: TGTGCCAGCACCTCTAGGGGGGGGGAAGCTTTCTTT

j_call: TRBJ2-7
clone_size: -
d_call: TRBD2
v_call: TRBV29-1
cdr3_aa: CSVVDLAGGGEQYF
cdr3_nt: TGCAGCGTTGTAGATCTAGCGGGAGGAGGAGAGCAGTACTTC

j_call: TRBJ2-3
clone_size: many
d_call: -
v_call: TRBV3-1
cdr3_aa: CASSQEISTDTQYF
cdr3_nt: TGTGCCAGCAGCCAAGAGATATCCACAGATACGCAGTATTTT

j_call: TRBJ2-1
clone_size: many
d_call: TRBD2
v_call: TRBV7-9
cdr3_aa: CASSTIPAGFNEQFF
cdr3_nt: TGTGCCAGCAGTACGATCCCAGCGGGGTTTAATGAGCAGTTCTTC

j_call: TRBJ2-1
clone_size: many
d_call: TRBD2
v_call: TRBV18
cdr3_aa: CASGGEPLSYNEQFF
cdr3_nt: TGTGCCAGCGGGGGGGAGCCCCTCTCCTACAATGAGCAGTTCTTC

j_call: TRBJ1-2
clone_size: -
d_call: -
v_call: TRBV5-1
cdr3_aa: CASSSGLVYGYTF
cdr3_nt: TGCGCCAGCAGCTCGGGGCTGGTCTATGGCTACACCTTC

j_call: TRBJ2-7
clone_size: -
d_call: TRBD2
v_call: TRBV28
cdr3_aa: CASTMAGASGPSYEQYF
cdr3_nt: TGTGCCAGCACCATGGCCGGGGCTAGCGGGCCCTCCTACGAGCAGTACTTC

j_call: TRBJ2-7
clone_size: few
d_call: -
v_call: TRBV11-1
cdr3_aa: CASSLHRKGSYEQYF
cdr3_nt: TGTGCCAGCAGCTTACACAGGAAAGGTTCCTACGAGCAGTACTTC

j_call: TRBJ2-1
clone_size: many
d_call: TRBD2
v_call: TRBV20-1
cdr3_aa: CSATSLLSSGLDNEQFF
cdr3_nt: TGCAGTGCTACCTCCCTCTTGAGTAGCGGGCTTGACAATGAGCAGTTCTTC

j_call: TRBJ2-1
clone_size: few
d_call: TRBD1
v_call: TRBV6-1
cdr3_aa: CASRNGQGVMSSYNEQFF
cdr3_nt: TGTGCCAGCAGGAATGGACAGGGGGTAATGAGCTCCTACAATGAGCAGTTCTTC

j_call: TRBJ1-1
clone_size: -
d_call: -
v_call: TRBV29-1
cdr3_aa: CSVEEGAGDTEAFF
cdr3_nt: TGCAGCGTTGAAGAAGGGGCGGGGGACACTGAAGCTTTCTTT

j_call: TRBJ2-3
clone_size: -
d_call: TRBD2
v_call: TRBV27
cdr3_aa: CASSPIAGGPGTDTQYF
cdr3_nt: TGTGCCAGCTCCCCAATAGCGGGAGGGCCGGGTACAGATACGCAGTATTTT

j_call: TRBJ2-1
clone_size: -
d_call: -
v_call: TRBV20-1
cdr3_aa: CSARDSGGDEQFF
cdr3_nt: TGCAGTGCTAGAGATTCCGGGGGCGATGAGCAGTTCTTC

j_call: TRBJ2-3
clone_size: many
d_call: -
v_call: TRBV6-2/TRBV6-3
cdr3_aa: CASRARPSTDTQYF
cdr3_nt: TGTGCCAGCAGAGCCCGACCTAGCACAGATACGCAGTATTTT

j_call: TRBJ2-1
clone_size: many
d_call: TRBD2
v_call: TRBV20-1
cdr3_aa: CSAKTSRYNEQFF
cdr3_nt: TGCAGTGCCAAGACTAGCAGGTACAATGAGCAGTTCTTC

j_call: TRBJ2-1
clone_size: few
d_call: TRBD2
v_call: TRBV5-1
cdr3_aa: CASSLEVAGRTEQFF
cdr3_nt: TGCGCCAGCAGCTTGGAGGTAGCGGGACGGACTGAGCAGTTCTTC

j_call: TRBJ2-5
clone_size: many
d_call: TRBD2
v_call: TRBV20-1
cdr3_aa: CSASGGAQYF
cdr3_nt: TGCAGTGCCTCGGGAGGGGCCCAGTACTTC

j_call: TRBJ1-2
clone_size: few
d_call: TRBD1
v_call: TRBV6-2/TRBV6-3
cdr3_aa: CASRDRAEYGYTF
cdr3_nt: TGTGCCAGCAGGGACAGGGCAGAATATGGCTACACCTTC

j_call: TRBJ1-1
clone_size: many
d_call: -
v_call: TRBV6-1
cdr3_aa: CASTTYSGGPLGTEAFF
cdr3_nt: TGTGCCAGCACCACATACTCCGGGGGACCCTTGGGCACTGAAGCTTTCTTT

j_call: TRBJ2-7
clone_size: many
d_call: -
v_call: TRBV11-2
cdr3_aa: CASSLYGDLAEQYF
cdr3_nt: TGTGCCAGCAGCTTATACGGGGATTTGGCCGAGCAGTACTTC

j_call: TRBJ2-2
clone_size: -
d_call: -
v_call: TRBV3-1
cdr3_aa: CASSQLSRLQTNTGELFF
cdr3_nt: TGTGCCAGCAGCCAATTGAGTCGCTTACAAACGAACACCGGGGAGCTGTTTTTT

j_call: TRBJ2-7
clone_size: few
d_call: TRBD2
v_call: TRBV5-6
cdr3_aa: CASSTYRTSGKGLEQYF
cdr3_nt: TGTGCCAGCAGCACGTACCGGACTAGCGGGAAAGGGCTCGAGCAGTACTTC